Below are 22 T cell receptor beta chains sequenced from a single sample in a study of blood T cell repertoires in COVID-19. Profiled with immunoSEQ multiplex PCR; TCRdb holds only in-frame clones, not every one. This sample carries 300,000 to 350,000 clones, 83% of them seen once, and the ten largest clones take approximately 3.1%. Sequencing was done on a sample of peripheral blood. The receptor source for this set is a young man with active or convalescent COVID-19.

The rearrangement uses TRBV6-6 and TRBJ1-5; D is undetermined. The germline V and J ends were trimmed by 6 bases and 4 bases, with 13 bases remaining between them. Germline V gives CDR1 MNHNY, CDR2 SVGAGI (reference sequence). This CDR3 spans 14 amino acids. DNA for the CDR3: TGTGCCAGCAGCCAAGGCTCGGGGAATCAGCCCCAGCATTTT. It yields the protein CASSQGSGNQPQHF.

Here the CDR3 reads CASSSRTGSYYGYTF. CDR3 in DNA: TGTGCCAGCAGCTCGCGGACGGGGAGCTACTATGGCTACACCTTC. The chain combines TRBV11-2 with TRBJ1-2; D call uncertain. Trimming removed 4 bases from V and 3 bases from J, with 15 bases in between. This CDR3 has 15 amino acids. Germline loops: CDR1 SGHAT, CDR2 FQNNGV.

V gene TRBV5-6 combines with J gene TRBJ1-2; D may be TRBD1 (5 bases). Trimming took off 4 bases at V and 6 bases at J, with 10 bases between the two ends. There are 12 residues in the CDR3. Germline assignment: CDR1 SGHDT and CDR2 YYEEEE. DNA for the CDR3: TGTGCCAGCAGCACCTACAGGAATGGCTACACCTTC. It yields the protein CASSTYRNGYTF.

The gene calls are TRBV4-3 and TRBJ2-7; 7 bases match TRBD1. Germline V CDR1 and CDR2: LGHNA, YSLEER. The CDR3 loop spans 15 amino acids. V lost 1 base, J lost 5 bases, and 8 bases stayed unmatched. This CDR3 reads CASSQGPTGWDEQYF. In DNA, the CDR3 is TGCGCCAGCAGCCAAGGGCCGACAGGGTGGGACGAGCAGTACTTC.

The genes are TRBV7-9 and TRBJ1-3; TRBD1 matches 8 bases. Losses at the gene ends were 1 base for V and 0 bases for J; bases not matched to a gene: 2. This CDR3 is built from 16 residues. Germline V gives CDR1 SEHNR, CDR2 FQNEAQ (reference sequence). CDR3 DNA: TGTGCCAGCAGCTTAGGAGGGACAGGCTCTGGAAACACCATATATTTT. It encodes CASSLGGTGSGNTIYF.

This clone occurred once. The CDR3 here is CASSHSQGGNEQFF. The CDR3 coding sequence is TGCGCCAGCAGCCACTCTCAGGGGGGCAATGAGCAGTTCTTC. The rearrangement links TRBV4-1 to TRBJ2-1; a possible D gene is TRBD1 (7 bases). V lost 3 bases and J 6 bases, leaving 12 bases between the germline ends. The germline gives CDR1 MGHRA, CDR2 YSYEKL. This CDR3 spans 14 amino acids.

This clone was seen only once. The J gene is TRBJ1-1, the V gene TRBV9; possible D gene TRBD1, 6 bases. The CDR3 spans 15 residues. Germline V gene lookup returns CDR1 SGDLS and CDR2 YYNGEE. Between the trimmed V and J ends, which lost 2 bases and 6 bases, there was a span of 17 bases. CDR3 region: CASSVLRGGTAEAFF. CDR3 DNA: TGTGCCAGCAGCGTTCTGAGGGGGGGCACTGCTGAAGCTTTCTTT.

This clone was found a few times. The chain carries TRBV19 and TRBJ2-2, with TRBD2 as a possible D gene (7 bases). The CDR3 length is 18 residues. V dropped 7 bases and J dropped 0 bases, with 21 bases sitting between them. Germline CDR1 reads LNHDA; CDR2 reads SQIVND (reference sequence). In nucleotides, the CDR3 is TGTGCCAGTACCACTTTAGGGGGGGGGTCCCCGAACACCGGGGAGCTGTTTTTT. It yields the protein CASTTLGGGSPNTGELFF.

The CDR3 loop is CASSPRQGNTEAFF. Here the CDR3 DNA reads TGTGCCAGCAGTCCTCGACAGGGAAACACTGAAGCTTTCTTT. The genes are TRBV2 and TRBJ1-1; 7 bases fit TRBD1. CDR1 and CDR2 (germline): SNHLY, FYNNEI. CDR3 length: 14 amino acids. V shed 5 bases, J shed 2 bases, and the junction held 5 bases outside the gene matches.

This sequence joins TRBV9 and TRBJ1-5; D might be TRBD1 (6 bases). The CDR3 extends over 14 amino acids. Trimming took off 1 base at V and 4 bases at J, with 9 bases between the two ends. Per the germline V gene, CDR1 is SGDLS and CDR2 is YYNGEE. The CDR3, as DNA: TGTGCCAGCAGCGTAACAGGGTCAAATCAGCCCCAGCATTTT. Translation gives CASSVTGSNQPQHF.

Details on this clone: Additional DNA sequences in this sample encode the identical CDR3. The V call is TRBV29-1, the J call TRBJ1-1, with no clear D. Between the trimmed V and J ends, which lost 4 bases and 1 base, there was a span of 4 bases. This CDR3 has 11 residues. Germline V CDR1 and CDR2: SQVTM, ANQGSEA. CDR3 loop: CSVVRNTEAFF. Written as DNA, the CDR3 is TGCAGCGTTGTTAGGAACACTGAAGCTTTCTTT.

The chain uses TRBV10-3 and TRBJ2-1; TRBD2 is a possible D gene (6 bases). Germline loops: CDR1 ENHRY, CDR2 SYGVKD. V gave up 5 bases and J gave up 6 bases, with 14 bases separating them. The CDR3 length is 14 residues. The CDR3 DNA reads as TGTGCCATCAGTTCGGGACTCACAGTCAATGAGCAGTTCTTC. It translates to CAISSGLTVNEQFF.

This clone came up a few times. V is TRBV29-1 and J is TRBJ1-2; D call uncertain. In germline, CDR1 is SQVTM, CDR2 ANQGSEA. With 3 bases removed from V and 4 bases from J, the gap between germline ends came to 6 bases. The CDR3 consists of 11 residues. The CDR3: CSVEGSYGYTF. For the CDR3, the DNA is TGCAGCGTTGAGGGCAGCTATGGCTACACCTTC. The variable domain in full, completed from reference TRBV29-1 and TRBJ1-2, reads SAVISQKPSRDICQRGTSLTIQCQVDSQVTMMFWYRQQPGQSLTLIATANQGSEATYESGFVIDKFPISRPNLTFSTLTVSNMSPEDSSIYLCSVEGSYGYTFGSGTRLTVV.

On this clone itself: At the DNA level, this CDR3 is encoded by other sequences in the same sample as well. CDR3 nucleotide sequence: TGTGCCAGCAGCTTAGGCGGATACTACGAGCAGTACTTC. Amino acids: CASSLGGYYEQYF. This rearrangement joins TRBV7-2 to TRBJ2-7; D is undetermined. V was pared by 1 base and J by 3 bases, with 7 bases between. This CDR3 region has 13 residues. Germline V gene lookup returns CDR1 SGHTA and CDR2 FQGNSA.

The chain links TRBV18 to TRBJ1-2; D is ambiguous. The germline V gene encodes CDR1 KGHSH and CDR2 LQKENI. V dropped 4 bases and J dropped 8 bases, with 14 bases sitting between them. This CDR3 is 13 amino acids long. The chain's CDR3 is CASSLEDLGGYTF. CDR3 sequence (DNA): TGTGCCAGCTCACTCGAAGACCTCGGGGGCTACACCTTC.

The DNA for the CDR3 is TGTGCCAGCAGCCAAGGAACATCCCAAGAGACCCAGTACTTC. Translating gives CASSQGTSQETQYF. The chain has TRBV3-1 (or the pseudogene TRBV3-2) and TRBJ2-5; no reliable D call. Germline CDR1 LGHDT, CDR2 YNNKEL (reference sequence). V was cut by 1 base and J by 1 base, with 7 bases left in between. The CDR3 totals 14 residues.

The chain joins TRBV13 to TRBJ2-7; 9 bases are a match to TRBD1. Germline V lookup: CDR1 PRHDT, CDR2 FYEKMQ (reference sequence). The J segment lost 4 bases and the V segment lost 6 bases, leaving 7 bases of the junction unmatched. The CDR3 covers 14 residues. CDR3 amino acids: CASRRGQGLYEQYF. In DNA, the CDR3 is TGTGCCAGCAGGAGGGGACAGGGCCTTTACGAGCAGTACTTC.

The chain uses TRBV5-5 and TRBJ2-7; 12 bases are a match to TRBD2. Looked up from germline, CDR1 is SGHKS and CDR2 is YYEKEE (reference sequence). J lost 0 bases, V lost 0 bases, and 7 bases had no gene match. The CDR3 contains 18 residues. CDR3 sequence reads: CASSLVASGGASSYEQYF. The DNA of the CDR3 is TGTGCCAGCAGCTTGGTGGCTAGCGGGGGGGCTAGCTCCTACGAGCAGTACTTC.

The CDR3 spells CASSEQGRETQYF. The CDR3 DNA sequence: TGTGCCAGCAGTGAACAGGGAAGAGAGACCCAGTACTTC. The chain links TRBV25-1 to TRBJ2-5; weak D call: TRBD1 (5 bases). CDR1 and CDR2 from the germline V gene are MGHDK and SYGVNS. V shed 2 bases and J shed 4 bases, with 8 bases lying between them. CDR3 length equals 13 residues. Full variable domain (remainder filled in from reference TRBV25-1 and TRBJ2-5): EADIYQTPRYLVIGTGKKITLECSQTMGHDKMYWYQQDPGMELHLIHYSYGVNSTEKGDLSSESTVSRIRTEHFPLTLESARPSHTSQYLCASSEQGRETQYFGPGTRLLVL.

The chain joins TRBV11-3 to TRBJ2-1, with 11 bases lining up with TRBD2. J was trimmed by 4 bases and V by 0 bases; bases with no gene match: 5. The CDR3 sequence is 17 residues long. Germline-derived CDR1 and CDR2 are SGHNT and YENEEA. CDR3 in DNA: TGTGCCAGCAGCTTAGATCGGTCTAGCGGGGGGTACAATGAGCAGTTCTTC. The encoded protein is CASSLDRSSGGYNEQFF.

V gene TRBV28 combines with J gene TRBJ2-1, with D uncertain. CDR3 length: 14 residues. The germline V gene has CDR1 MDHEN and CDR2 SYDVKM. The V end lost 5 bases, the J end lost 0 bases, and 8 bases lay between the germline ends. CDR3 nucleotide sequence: TGTGCCAGCAGTCCCCCCAGCTCCTACAATGAGCAGTTCTTC. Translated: CASSPPSSYNEQFF.

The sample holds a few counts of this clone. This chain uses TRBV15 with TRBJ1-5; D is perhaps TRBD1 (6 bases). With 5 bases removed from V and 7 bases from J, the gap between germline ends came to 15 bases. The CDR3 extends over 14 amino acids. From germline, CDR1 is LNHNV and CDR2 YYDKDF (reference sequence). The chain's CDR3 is CATSPSGGGQPQHF. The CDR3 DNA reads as TGTGCCACCAGCCCCTCGGGGGGCGGCCAGCCCCAGCATTTT.